This paragraph reports one TCR beta chain. No antigen is known for it. Base qualities are not recorded, but no much larger clone differs from it by a single base. After removal of 4 bases from V and 5 bases from J, the junction retains 4 bases not matched to a gene. CDR1 and CDR2 are drawn from the germline V gene: KGHDR, SFDVKD. Taken from cysteine to phenylalanine, the CDR3 has 14 residues. Here the CDR3 DNA is all that survives: 42 bases in frame from base 1. This entry is derived from a study of blood T cell repertoires in COVID-19 (dated by TCRdb to the early 2020s). As for the study more broadly: The collaborator samples originated in the United States, Italy and Spain and spanned the acute and convalescent phases of COVID-19. The material from the prospective study consisted of cDNA or gDNA derived from T cells, B-cell-depleted T cells, or PBMCs. Deeply sampled blood TCRbeta repertoires from subjects exposed to, actively infected with, or recovered from COVID-19 were included in the dataset. The repertoires were released in a freely available public database meant as a resource for research on the immune response to SARS-CoV-2. Samples came from the ongoing ImmuneRACE study (first 160 participants) plus 1,254 subjects from 6 global collaborators. Nearly every sample came with metadata listing a de-identified subject ID, COVID-19 status, age in years and sex. Where available, HLA class I and class II types were obtained from metadata supplied by the sample provider rather than from assay-based typing.

The full study reports these points: The quantity of clinical and demographic metadata differed by source and by participant and was supplied without curation.

In Seattle, one collaborating source enrolled patients while the infection was active and tracked those patients longitudinally over the course of disease. The collaborating institutions used their own protocols to collect whole blood in K2EDTA tubes. Collaborator samples were shipped for TCRbeta analysis as frozen whole blood, isolated PBMCs, or DNA extracted from either sample type. TCRbeta CDR3 regions were amplified from genomic DNA by means of the immunoSEQ Assay, a bias-controlled multiplex PCR. Per the authors' processing: The number of nucleated cells in each sample was estimated from the amplification of reference gene primers within the assay. Sequence reads were collapsed and filtered to measure the absolute abundance of every unique TCRbeta CDR3 rearrangement. Productive Simpson clonality was computed per sample as the square root of Simpson's diversity index over productive rearrangements. TCRdb carries this immuneACCESS record with in-frame sequences only. Its versions omit some clonotypes, under half of them owing to an unresolved V gene in the studies checked, with the rest unexplained. V, J and clone size derive from that table, while D and trimming were established from the DNA sequence. This sample has about 60,000 clones in its table, and approximately 80% of those were observed once. The leading ten clones occupy 10% to 13% of the sample.

The sequencing sample was made of peripheral blood. The receptor chain draws on TRBV24-1 and TRBJ1-2; TRBD1 aligns with 9 central bases. The TCR comes from a man in his fifties with COVID-19, enrolled during active disease. The base sequence is TGTGCCACCAGTGACCCCGGGACAGGGTATGGCTACACCTTC. This is translated as CATSDPGTGYGYTF.